The clone carrying this TCR beta chain has a count of ten or more. Its antigen is unknown. Documented time point: persistent/refractory GD, antithyroid drugs over 5 years with positive TRAb. With RNA extracted from PBMCs as input, the TCR library was made. As a group, patients came from one endocrinology department in Xi'an, China. The sample comes from a study of regulatory T cells in long-lasting Graves disease. Study conclusions and caveats: Persistent Graves' disease cases displayed lower TCR diversity than newly diagnosed ones.

Arm-PCR of CDR3 regions and iRepertoire HTBI primers were used to build TCR beta libraries. TCRdb redid the calling of the multiplex PCR reads with MiXCR, one entry per CDR3 protein. The profile shows fewer than 450,000 distinct CDR3 sequences, around 21% of them singletons. The sample here was peripheral blood mononuclear cells (PBMCs), taken when the disease was refractory, from a patient treated with antithyroid drugs. This receptor was taken from a female donor with Graves disease.

The DNA of the CDR3 is TGTGCCAGTAAAATCGGGATAAACACCGGGGAGCTGTTTTTT. Protein sequence: CASKIGINTGELFF. J is TRBJ2-2 and V is TRBV7-9; maybe TRBD2 (5 bases). Germline CDR1 reads SEHNR; CDR2 reads FQNEAQ (reference sequence). Trimming shortened V by 9 bases and J by 2 bases, and 13 bases separated the two germline ends. The CDR3 contains 14 residues.